The present T cell receptor (beta chain) was sequenced within a study of shared clonotypes between healthy human individuals. Terminally differentiated effector memory CD45RA+ cells were excluded from the naive CD8 cells, which were CD45RO-negative and positively selected for CCR7. This clone was counted once. The CDR3 contains 14 residues. The ends lost 7 bases at V and 0 bases at J; junction bases unmatched: 3. Germline values: CDR1 PRHDT, CDR2 FYEKMQ (reference sequence). The repertoire was sequenced with immunoSEQ multiplex PCR; TCRdb's copy has only in-frame clones and lacks some. This sample has about 2.1 million clones; 80% to 95% occur once, and the top ten carry about 1.7%.

Sequencing input: naive CD8+ T cells from PBMCs. The chain recombines TRBV13 with TRBJ2-1; 7 nucleotides align to TRBD1. The sequence derives from a man younger than 35 in good health. Some clones in this sample may be carry-over from other donors' samples. The CDR3, as DNA: TGTGCCAGCACCACAGGGGTCTCCTACAATGAGCAGTTCTTC. Its translation: CASTTGVSYNEQFF.